This section outlines one T cell receptor beta chain sequence together with its context. This sample was taken from a study of control samples from healthy donors and cancer patients. Produced via immunoSEQ multiplex PCR; TCRdb's table is partial and in-frame only. This repertoire shows about 60,000 clones, 90% found once; its top ten account for over 1%. V shed 5 bases and J shed 2 bases, with 10 bases lying between them. Germline V gene sequence: CDR1 SGHTA, CDR2 FQGTGA. This CDR3 has 14 amino acids. Sequenced material: PBMCs. This sequence joins TRBV7-3 and TRBJ2-1, with D uncertain. The TCR sequence derives from a woman between 50 and 59 years old with colorectal cancer. CDR3 protein: CASSPLPPYNEQFF. The CDR3 DNA sequence: TGTGCCAGCAGCCCTCTTCCGCCCTACAATGAGCAGTTCTTC.